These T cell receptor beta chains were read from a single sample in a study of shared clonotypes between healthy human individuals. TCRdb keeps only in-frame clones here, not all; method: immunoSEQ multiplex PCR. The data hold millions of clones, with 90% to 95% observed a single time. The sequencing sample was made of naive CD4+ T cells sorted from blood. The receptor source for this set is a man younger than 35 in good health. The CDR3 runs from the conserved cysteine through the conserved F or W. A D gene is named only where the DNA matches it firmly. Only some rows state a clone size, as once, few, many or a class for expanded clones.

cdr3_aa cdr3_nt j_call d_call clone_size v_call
CASSQDRGGVYYGYTF TGCGCCAGCAGCCAAGATCGCGGGGGAGTTTACTATGGCTACACCTTC TRBJ1-2 . . TRBV4-3
CASIGGSGHEQFF TGCGCCAGCATTGGAGGTAGCGGGCATGAGCAGTTCTTC TRBJ2-1 TRBD2 . TRBV5-1
CAWSVDLREKLFF TGTGCCTGGAGTGTAGACTTAAGGGAAAAACTGTTTTTT TRBJ1-4 . . TRBV30
CASRSKGGTYEQYF TGTGCCAGTAGGAGTAAGGGGGGAACCTACGAGCAGTACTTC TRBJ2-7 . . TRBV19
CASSGQEAYNEQFF TGTGCCAGTAGTGGACAGGAAGCCTACAATGAGCAGTTCTTC TRBJ2-1 TRBD1 . TRBV19
CSVEIGTGGGNTIYF TGCAGCGTTGAAATTGGGACAGGGGGTGGAAACACCATATATTTT TRBJ1-3 TRBD1 . TRBV29-1
CASSDTPGGYSNQPQHF TGCGCCAGCAGTGATACTCCTGGGGGTTATAGCAATCAGCCCCAGCATTTT TRBJ1-5 . . TRBV10-2
CASSSGASYEQYF TGTGCCAGCAGCTCGGGCGCCTCCTACGAGCAGTACTTC TRBJ2-7 . . TRBV13
CASSLAGHYEQYF TGTGCCAGTAGTCTAGCGGGACATTACGAGCAGTACTTC TRBJ2-7 TRBD2 . TRBV19
CASRLQGENYGYTF TGTGCCAGTCGTTTACAGGGGGAAAACTATGGCTACACCTTC TRBJ1-2 TRBD1 . TRBV19
CASRAGLAGAGELFF TGTGCCAGCAGGGCGGGACTAGCCGGGGCCGGGGAGCTGTTTTTT TRBJ2-2 TRBD2 . TRBV2
CASSQWYSLNTGELFF TGCGCCAGCAGCCAATGGTACTCATTAAACACCGGGGAGCTGTTTTTT TRBJ2-2 . . TRBV4-1
CASSQEARTDTQYF TGCGCCAGCAGCCAGGAGGCCCGCACAGATACGCAGTATTTT TRBJ2-3 . . TRBV4-1
CASSIGGLSPLHF TGTGCCAGTAGTATAGGGGGATTATCACCCCTCCACTTT TRBJ1-6 . . TRBV19
CASSVGTGAAYNEQFF TGTGCCAGCAGCGTAGGAACAGGGGCGGCCTACAATGAGCAGTTCTTC TRBJ2-1 TRBD1 . TRBV9
CASSIEDRAGGELFF TGTGCCAGTAGTATAGAGGACAGGGCTGGCGGGGAGCTGTTTTTT TRBJ2-2 TRBD1 . TRBV19
CATSGTGNTIYF TGTGCCACCTCCGGGACAGGAAACACCATATATTTT TRBJ1-3 . . TRBV28
CASTSPNTYEQYF TGTGCCAGCACGTCGCCAAATACCTACGAGCAGTACTTC TRBJ2-7 . . TRBV6-5
CASSPQGQGIYEQYF TGCGCCAGCAGCCCCCAGGGACAGGGGATCTACGAGCAGTACTTC TRBJ2-7 TRBD1 . TRBV5-1
CSVAGTWGGHFF TGCAGTGTGGCTGGCACGTGGGGGGGGCATTTCTTT TRBJ1-1 . . TRBV29-1
CASSPGTGGEETQYF TGCGCCAGCAGCCCCGGGACAGGGGGCGAAGAGACCCAGTACTTC TRBJ2-5 TRBD1 . TRBV5-1
CASSLAQATLPLHF TGTGCCAGCAGCTTGGCACAGGCGACCCTACCCCTCCACTTT TRBJ1-6 . . TRBV5-6
CASSRNRGVDYGYTF TGTGCCAGCAGCCGGAATAGGGGCGTCGACTATGGCTACACCTTC TRBJ1-2 . . TRBV9
CASRTTSKSSYEQYF TGTGCCAGCAGAACCACTAGCAAGAGCTCCTACGAGCAGTACTTC TRBJ2-7 . . TRBV6-5
CASSTGATGYNQPQHF TGTGCCAGCAGCACGGGTGCTACAGGGTACAATCAGCCCCAGCATTTT TRBJ1-5 . . TRBV28
CAISDGFPGAGGAFF TGTGCCATCAGTGACGGGTTCCCGGGGGCAGGTGGGGCTTTCTTT TRBJ1-1 . . TRBV10-3
CASSELSGRGETQYF TGTGCCAGCAGTGAACTGAGCGGGAGGGGAGAGACCCAGTACTTC TRBJ2-5 TRBD2 . TRBV6-1
CASSQVSVGTDTQYF TGCGCCAGCAGCCAAGTTTCTGTGGGCACAGATACGCAGTATTTT TRBJ2-3 . . TRBV4-1
CASSPWGPETGGNEQYF TGCGCCAGCAGCCCTTGGGGCCCCGAGACAGGGGGCAACGAGCAGTACTTC TRBJ2-7 TRBD1 . TRBV5-1
CASTQRVAHEQYF TGTGCCAGCACCCAAAGGGTGGCCCACGAGCAGTACTTC TRBJ2-7 . . TRBV7-2
CSVAGFDTQYF TGCAGCGTTGCAGGGTTCGATACGCAGTATTTT TRBJ2-3 . . TRBV29-1
CATKTGNSYGYTF TGTGCCACAAAGACAGGGAATAGCTATGGCTACACCTTC TRBJ1-2 TRBD1 . TRBV2
CASSESSAGGHIYNEQFF TGCGCCAGCAGTGAGTCTTCGGCGGGAGGGCATATCTACAATGAGCAGTTCTTC TRBJ2-1 TRBD2 . TRBV10-2
CASSNHGLAGSDEQFF TGTGCCAGTAGTAACCACGGACTAGCGGGATCGGATGAGCAGTTCTTC TRBJ2-1 TRBD2 . TRBV19
CASSLIPGRGTYEQYF TGCGCCAGCAGCTTGATCCCAGGGAGGGGAACCTACGAGCAGTACTTC TRBJ2-7 TRBD2 once TRBV5-1
CASSFGQGSYEQYF TGCGCCAGCAGCTTCGGACAGGGATCGTACGAGCAGTACTTC TRBJ2-7 TRBD1 . TRBV5-1
CASRLVDTQYF TGTGCCAGCAGACTTGTGGATACGCAGTATTTT TRBJ2-3 . . TRBV5-4
CASSYSSRASYGYTF TGTGCCAGCAGTTACTCGAGCAGGGCGAGCTATGGCTACACCTTC TRBJ1-2 . . TRBV6-5
CASNAARWRSYGYTF TGTGCCAGCAATGCGGCCCGCTGGAGGTCCTATGGCTACACCTTC TRBJ1-2 . . TRBV28
CASTQTGYNYGYTF TGTGCCAGCACCCAGACCGGGTACAACTATGGCTACACCTTC TRBJ1-2 . . TRBV28
CAWSVQGLNTEAFF TGTGCCTGGAGTGTACAGGGGCTGAACACTGAAGCTTTCTTT TRBJ1-1 TRBD1 . TRBV30
CASSFLGQGYEQYF TGTGCCAGCAGTTTTTTGGGACAGGGCTACGAGCAGTACTTC TRBJ2-7 TRBD1 once TRBV6-5
CASSLTVEQYF TGTGCCAGCAGCCTGACGGTCGAGCAGTACTTC TRBJ2-7 . . TRBV28
CATSRVAGGEPLHF TGTGCCACCAGCAGAGTGGCAGGGGGGGAGCCCCTCCACTTT TRBJ1-6 TRBD1 . TRBV15
CASSRRGNYGYTF TGTGCCAGCAGTCGCAGGGGCAACTATGGCTACACCTTC TRBJ1-2 . . TRBV6-6
CASSLESYEQYF TGTGCCAGCAGCTTAGAATCCTACGAGCAGTACTTC TRBJ2-7 . . TRBV7-2
CASSLALAGTSTDTQYF TGCGCCAGCAGCTTGGCACTAGCGGGAACTAGCACAGATACGCAGTATTTT TRBJ2-3 TRBD2 . TRBV5-1
CAVGEGKETQYF TGCGCCGTCGGGGAGGGAAAAGAGACCCAGTACTTC TRBJ2-5 TRBD2 . TRBV23-1